This TCR beta chain was profiled in a study of identical twins. Germline V gene data show CDR1 as MNHEY and CDR2 as SMNVEV (reference sequence). The CDR3 length is 14 residues. With 5 bases removed from V and 0 bases from J, the gap between germline ends came to 10 bases. Each CDR3 protein gets one entry after TCRdb re-called the 5' RACE reads with MiXCR. The table shows roughly 720,000 distinct CDR3 sequences, with 15% to 20% occurring only once. Every one of the donors was a healthy Caucasian. This clonotype was counted only a few times. These data are also associated with another study on T cells expressing NK-cell markers.

This sequence joins TRBV27 and TRBJ2-5; D is undetermined. The sequence was collected from a woman between 18 and 30 years old in good health. The sample was PBMCs. The CDR3 loop is CASSPLGNQETQYF. The CDR3 DNA follows: TGTGCCAGCAGTCCCTTGGGTAACCAAGAGACCCAGTACTTC.